One sample yielded the 15 T cell receptor beta chains listed below, sequenced in a study of blood T cell repertoires in COVID-19. Repertoires were generated with immunoSEQ multiplex PCR, while TCRdb's copy carries only in-frame clones and drops some. Among fewer than 350,000 clones listed, around 85% were seen once. The sequenced sample consisted of PBMCs or T cells enriched from blood (not recorded which). The source of these receptors is a woman younger than 45 who had been exposed to COVID-19.

Turning to this clone: This specimen includes other DNA sequences encoding the same CDR3. The chain couples TRBV28 to TRBJ1-2; D ambiguous. This CDR3 has 13 amino acids. Germline CDR1 reads MDHEN; CDR2 reads SYDVKM. V was pared by 2 bases and J by 2 bases, with 6 bases between. The CDR3 loop reads CASSLGLNYGYTF. In nucleotides, the CDR3 is TGTGCCAGCAGTTTAGGACTGAACTATGGCTACACCTTC.

The chain joins TRBV24-1 to TRBJ2-2; the match to TRBD1 covers 9 bases. This CDR3 comprises 14 residues. The germline CDR1 and CDR2 sequences are KGHDR and SFDVKD. The V and J ends lost 10 bases and 2 bases, in that order; junction bases with no gene match: 4. For the CDR3, the DNA is TGTGCCACTGGGACAGGGCGAAACACCGGGGAGCTGTTTTTT. Translated: CATGTGRNTGELFF.

This chain uses TRBV5-1 with TRBJ1-4, with TRBD1 identical over 7 bases. The CDR3 totals 14 residues. The V gene's germline CDR1 is SGHRS and CDR2 YFSETQ. V lost 4 bases to trimming and J lost 4 bases; unmatched junction nucleotides: 4. Here the CDR3 DNA reads TGCGCCAGCAGCCCGGGACAGCTTAATGAAAAACTGTTTTTT. It codes for CASSPGQLNEKLFF. The complete variable domain, with remaining parts taken from reference TRBV5-1 and TRBJ1-4, reads KAGVTQTPRYLIKTRGQQVTLSCSPISGHRSVSWYQQTPGQGLQFLFEYFSETQRNKGNFPGRFSGRQFSNSRSEMNVSTLELGDSALYLCASSPGQLNEKLFFGSGTQLSVL.

The chain is built from TRBV6-5 and TRBJ1-4; D possibly corresponds to TRBD1 (5 bases). Trimming left V 11 bases short and J 4 bases short, with 14 bases between. The germline V gene encodes CDR1 MNHEY and CDR2 SVGAGI. The CDR3 covers 13 residues. In nucleotides, the CDR3 is TGTGCCTCTCTTCGGGGGTATAATGAAAAACTGTTTTTT. As protein: CASLRGYNEKLFF.

This rearrangement joins TRBV7-9 to TRBJ1-1; TRBD1 might be the D (6 bases). Trimming stripped 5 bases from V and 10 bases from J, with 14 bases between. In germline, CDR1 is SEHNR, CDR2 FQNEAQ (reference sequence). The CDR3 extends over 12 amino acids. CDR3 region: CASSLRRGGAFF. The CDR3, as DNA: TGTGCCAGCAGCCTCCGGAGGGGGGGAGCTTTCTTT. Based on the CDR3 plus reference TRBV7-9 and TRBJ1-1, the full variable domain is DTGVSQNPRHKITKRGQNVTFRCDPISEHNRLYWYRQTLGQGPEFLTYFQNEAQLEKSRLLSDRFSAERPKGSFSTLEIQRTEQGDSAMYLCASSLRRGGAFFGQGTRLTVV.

The table lists this clone with a few counts. This sequence joins TRBV5-4 and TRBJ1-2; 7 bases fit TRBD1. CDR3 length equals 16 residues. The germline V gene encodes CDR1 SGHNT and CDR2 YYREEE (reference sequence). The V gene end was trimmed by 4 bases and the J gene end by 6 bases; junction bases not matched to a gene: 15. The CDR3 sequence: CASSAREGAPLDGYTF. The CDR3 DNA sequence: TGTGCCAGCAGCGCAAGAGAGGGGGCTCCGCTTGATGGCTACACCTTC.

The chain couples TRBV4-1 to TRBJ1-2; TRBD1 is a possible D gene (5 bases). The CDR3 is 14 amino acids. The germline CDR1 and CDR2 sequences are MGHRA and YSYEKL. The V and J ends lost 0 bases and 3 bases respectively, with 8 bases between them. This chain's CDR3 is CASSQDPTDYGYTF. The CDR3 nucleotides read TGCGCCAGCAGCCAAGATCCGACAGACTATGGCTACACCTTC.

The rearrangement joins TRBV18 to TRBJ2-3; 10 bases align to TRBD2. Germline V gene lookup returns CDR1 KGHSH and CDR2 LQKENI. This CDR3 comprises 17 residues. V was clipped by 1 base and J by 3 bases; unmatched bases: 7. The CDR3 here is CASSPRSSSGGTDTQYF. In nucleotides, the CDR3 is TGTGCCAGCTCACCACGATCGTCTAGCGGGGGAACAGATACGCAGTATTTT.

The rearrangement links TRBV5-1 to TRBJ1-4; TRBD1 agrees at 7 bases. The V segment lost 6 bases and the J segment 7 bases; nucleotides outside the gene matches: 9. The CDR3 totals 14 residues. Germline CDR1 is SGHRS and CDR2 is YFSETQ. CDR3 amino acids: CASITTGSGEKLFF. CDR3 coding DNA: TGCGCCAGCATTACGACAGGGTCAGGTGAAAAACTGTTTTTT.

CDR3 DNA: TGTGCCAGCAGCCAAGACTCGACAGTCTATGGCTACACCTTC. Its protein is CASSQDSTVYGYTF. The chain has TRBV14 and TRBJ1-2; possibly TRBD1 for D (5 bases). CDR3 length equals 14 residues. Per germline, CDR1 SGHDN and CDR2 FVKESK. The ends were cut back, 0 bases at V and 4 bases at J, with 9 bases in the middle.

This clone has only one observation. The chain recombines TRBV19 with TRBJ1-2; tentatively, D is TRBD1 (6 bases). Per the germline V gene, CDR1 is LNHDA and CDR2 is SQIVND (reference sequence). This CDR3 is built from 15 residues. V was trimmed by 3 bases and J by 4 bases, leaving 15 bases between them. The CDR3 DNA is TGTGCCAGTAGTATCCAGGGGTTCGGTGGCTATGGCTACACCTTC. Encoded protein: CASSIQGFGGYGYTF.

The gene calls are TRBV30 and TRBJ1-2, with a tentative D call TRBD1 (5 bases). Germline V CDR1 and CDR2: GTSNPN, SVGIG (reference sequence). This CDR3 has 14 residues. Trimming left V 3 bases short and J 5 bases short, with 16 bases between. CDR3 nucleotide sequence: TGTGCCTGGAGGGAACTCGACAGTATATATGGCTACACCTTC. Translating gives CAWRELDSIYGYTF.

As regards this clone: The sample carries other DNA sequences with the same CDR3. J is TRBJ2-7 and V is TRBV18, with 10 bases lining up with TRBD2. CDR3 size: 15 residues. The ends lost 3 bases at V and 0 bases at J; junction bases unmatched: 2. From germline, CDR1 is KGHSH and CDR2 LQKENI. This CDR3 reads CASSPSGGSSYEQYF. The CDR3 nucleotides are TGTGCCAGCTCACCTAGCGGGGGGTCCTCCTACGAGCAGTACTTC. The variable domain in full, with the rest retrieved from reference TRBV18 and TRBJ2-7, is NAGVMQNPRHLVRRRGQEARLRCSPMKGHSHVYWYRQLPEEGLKFMVYLQKENIIDESGMPKERFSAEFPKEGPSILRIQQVVRGDSAAYFCASSPSGGSSYEQYFGPGTRLTVT.

V is TRBV7-2 and J is TRBJ1-2; D remains unclear. The CDR3 spans 15 residues. The germline V gene has CDR1 SGHTA and CDR2 FQGNSA. V was trimmed by 2 bases and J by 8 bases, leaving 18 bases between them. The chain's CDR3 is CASSLRETSRRGYTF. The CDR3 DNA follows: TGTGCCAGCAGCTTAAGAGAAACCTCCCGTCGGGGCTACACCTTC.

This clone was counted only a few times. This chain uses TRBV7-2 with TRBJ2-1; no clear D gene. CDR3 length equals 13 residues. Germline CDR1 and CDR2: SGHTA and FQGNSA. V shed 4 bases and J shed 3 bases, with 7 bases lying between them. The CDR3 loop reads CASSSTDYNEQFF. The CDR3 coding sequence is TGTGCCAGCAGCTCTACAGACTACAATGAGCAGTTCTTC.